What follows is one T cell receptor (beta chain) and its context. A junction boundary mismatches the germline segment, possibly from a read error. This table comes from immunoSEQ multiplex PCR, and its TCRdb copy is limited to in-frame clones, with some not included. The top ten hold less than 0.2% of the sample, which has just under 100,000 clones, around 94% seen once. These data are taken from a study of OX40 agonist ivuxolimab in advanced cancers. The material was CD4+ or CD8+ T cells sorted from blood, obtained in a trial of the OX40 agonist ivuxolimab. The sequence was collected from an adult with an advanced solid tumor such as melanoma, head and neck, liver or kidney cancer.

CDR3 sequence reads: CASSEGLAGRGAEQCF. In DNA form, the CDR3 reads TGTGCCAGCAGTGAGGGACTAGCGGGGCGGGGTGCGGAGCAGTGCTTC. This chain joins TRBV2 and TRBJ2-7, with 13 bases aligning to TRBD2. This CDR3 region has 16 residues. The germline V gene encodes CDR1 SNHLY and CDR2 FYNNEI.